The clone carrying this T cell receptor beta chain has only a few counts. This sample is part of a study of human T cells and chemical hapten exposure. The overall study: Doses of diphenylcyclopropenone went to the patients' scalps weekly throughout the approximately 25-week study.

The time point is: patch test 2, 6 weeks after DPC sensitization. The treatment here: therapeutic diphenylcyclopropenone sensitization with weekly scalp DPC. Unfractionated whole blood yielded total RNA. This CDR3 spans 13 amino acids. Trimming pared 3 bases from V and 3 bases from J, leaving 8 bases between. Germline assignment: CDR1 LNHDA and CDR2 SQIVND (reference sequence). In the library, unique molecular identifiers were attached to individual cDNA molecules. As processed by the authors: Sample-level TCR yields exhibited a median of approximately 96,000, with a range of roughly 20,000 to 750,000. TCRdb ran MiXCR on the RACE reads and lists one entry per CDR3 protein. The V and J calls follow TCRdb's processing rather than the paper's. The table records tens of thousands of distinct CDR3 sequences, 8.5% to 10% of them present only once.

The clonotype was recovered from a woman between 25 and 40 years old with alopecia areata. Some clones in this sample may be carry-over from other donors' samples. Source: whole blood, taken in connection with sensitization to the hapten diphenylcyclopropenone (DPC). The chain recombines TRBV19 with TRBJ2-5, with D perhaps matching TRBD1 (5 bases). The CDR3 is CASSIGREETQYF. For the CDR3, the DNA is TGTGCCAGTAGTATCGGCAGGGAAGAGACCCAGTACTTC.